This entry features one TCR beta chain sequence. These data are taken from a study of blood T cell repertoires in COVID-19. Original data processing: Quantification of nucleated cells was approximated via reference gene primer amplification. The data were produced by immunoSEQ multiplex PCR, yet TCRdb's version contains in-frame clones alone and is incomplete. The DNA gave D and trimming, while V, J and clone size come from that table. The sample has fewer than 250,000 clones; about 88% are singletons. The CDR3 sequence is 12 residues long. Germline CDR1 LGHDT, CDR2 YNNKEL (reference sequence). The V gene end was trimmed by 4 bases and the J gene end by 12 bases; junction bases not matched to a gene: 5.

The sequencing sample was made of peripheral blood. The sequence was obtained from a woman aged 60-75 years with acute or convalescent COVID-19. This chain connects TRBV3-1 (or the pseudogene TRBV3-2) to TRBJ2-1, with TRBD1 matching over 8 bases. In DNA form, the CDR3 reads TGTGCCAGCAGCCTCGGACAGGGCTCGCAGTTCTTC. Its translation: CASSLGQGSQFF.